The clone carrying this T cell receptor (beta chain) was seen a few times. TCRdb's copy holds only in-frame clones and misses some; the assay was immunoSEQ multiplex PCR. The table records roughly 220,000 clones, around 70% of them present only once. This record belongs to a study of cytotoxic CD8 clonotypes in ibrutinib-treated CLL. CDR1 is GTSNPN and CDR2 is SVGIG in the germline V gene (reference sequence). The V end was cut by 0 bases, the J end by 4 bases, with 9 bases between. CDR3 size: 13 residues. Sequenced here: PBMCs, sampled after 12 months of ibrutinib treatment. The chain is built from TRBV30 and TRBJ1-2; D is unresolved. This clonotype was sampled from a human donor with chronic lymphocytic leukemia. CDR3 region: CAWSVRAAYGYTF. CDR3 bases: TGTGCCTGGAGTGTACGGGCGGCCTATGGCTACACCTTC.